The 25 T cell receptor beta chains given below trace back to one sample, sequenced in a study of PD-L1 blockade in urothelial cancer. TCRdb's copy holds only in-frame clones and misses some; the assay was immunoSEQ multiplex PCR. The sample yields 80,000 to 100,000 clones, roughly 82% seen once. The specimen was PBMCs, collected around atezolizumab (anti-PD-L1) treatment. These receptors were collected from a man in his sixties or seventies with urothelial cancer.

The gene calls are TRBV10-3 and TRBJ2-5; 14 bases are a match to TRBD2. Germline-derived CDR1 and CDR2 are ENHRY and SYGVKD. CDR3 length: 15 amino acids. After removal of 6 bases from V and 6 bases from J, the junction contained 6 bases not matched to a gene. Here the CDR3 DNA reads TGTGCCATCAGCGGGACTAGCGGGGGTATTAAGACCCAGTACTTC. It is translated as CAISGTSGGIKTQYF.

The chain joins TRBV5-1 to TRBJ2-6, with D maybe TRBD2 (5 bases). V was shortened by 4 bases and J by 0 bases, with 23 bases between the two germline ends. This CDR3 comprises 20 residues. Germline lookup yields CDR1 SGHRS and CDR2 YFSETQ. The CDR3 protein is CASSLRPLARLSSGANVLTF. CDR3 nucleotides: TGCGCCAGCAGCCTCCGACCGCTAGCCAGACTCTCCTCTGGGGCCAACGTCCTGACTTTC.

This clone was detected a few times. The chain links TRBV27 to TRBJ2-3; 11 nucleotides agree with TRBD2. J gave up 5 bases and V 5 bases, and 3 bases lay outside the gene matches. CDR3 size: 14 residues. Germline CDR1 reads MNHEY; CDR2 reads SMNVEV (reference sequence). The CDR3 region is CASSTSGRLDTQYF. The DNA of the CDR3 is TGTGCCAGCAGTACTAGCGGGAGATTAGATACGCAGTATTTT.

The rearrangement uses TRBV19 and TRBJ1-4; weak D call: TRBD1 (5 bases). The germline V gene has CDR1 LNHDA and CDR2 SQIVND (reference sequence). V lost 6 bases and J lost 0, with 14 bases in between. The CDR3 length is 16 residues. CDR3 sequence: CASRTVGWTTNEKLFF. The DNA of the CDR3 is TGTGCCAGTAGGACAGTGGGGTGGACAACTAATGAAAAACTGTTTTTT.

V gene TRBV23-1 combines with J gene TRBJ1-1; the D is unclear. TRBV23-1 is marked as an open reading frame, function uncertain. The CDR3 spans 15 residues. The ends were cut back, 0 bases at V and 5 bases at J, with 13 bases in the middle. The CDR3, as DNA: TGCGCCAGCAGTCAATCAGGCGGGAGCAGGACTGAAGCTTTCTTT. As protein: CASSQSGGSRTEAFF.

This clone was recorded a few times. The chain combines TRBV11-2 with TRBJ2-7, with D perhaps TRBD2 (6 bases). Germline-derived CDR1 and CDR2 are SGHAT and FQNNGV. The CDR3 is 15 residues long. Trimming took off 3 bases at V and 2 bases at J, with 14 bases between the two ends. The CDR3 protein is CASSLPEGWAYEQYF. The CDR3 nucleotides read TGTGCCAGCAGCTTGCCGGAGGGGTGGGCCTACGAGCAGTACTTC.

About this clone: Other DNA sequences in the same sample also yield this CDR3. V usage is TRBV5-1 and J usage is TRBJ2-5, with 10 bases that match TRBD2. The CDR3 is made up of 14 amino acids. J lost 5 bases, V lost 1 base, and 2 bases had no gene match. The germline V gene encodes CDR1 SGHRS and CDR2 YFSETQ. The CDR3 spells CASSLTSGVETQYF. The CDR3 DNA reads TGCGCCAGCAGCTTGACTAGCGGGGTCGAGACCCAGTACTTC.

For the CDR3, the DNA is TGTGCCATCAGTGGGACTAGCGGGAGAGAGGTCGGCACCGGGGAGCTGTTTTTT. Amino acid sequence: CAISGTSGREVGTGELFF. The J gene is TRBJ2-2, the V gene TRBV10-3, with TRBD2 matching over 13 bases. V dropped 4 bases and J dropped 4; count of bases not matched to a gene: 9. Germline CDR1 ENHRY, CDR2 SYGVKD. The CDR3 is 18 residues long.

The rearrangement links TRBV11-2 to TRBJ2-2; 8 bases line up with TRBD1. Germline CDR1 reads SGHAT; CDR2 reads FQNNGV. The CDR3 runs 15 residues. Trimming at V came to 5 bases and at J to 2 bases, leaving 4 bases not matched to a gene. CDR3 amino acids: CASSLDRENTGELFF. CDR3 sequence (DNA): TGTGCCAGCAGCCTGGACAGGGAAAACACCGGGGAGCTGTTTTTT. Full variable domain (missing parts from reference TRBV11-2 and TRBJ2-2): EAGVAQSPRYKIIEKRQSVAFWCNPISGHATLYWYQQILGQGPKLLIQFQNNGVVDDSQLPKDRFSAERLKGVDSTLKIQPAKLEDSAVYLCASSLDRENTGELFFGEGSRLTVL.

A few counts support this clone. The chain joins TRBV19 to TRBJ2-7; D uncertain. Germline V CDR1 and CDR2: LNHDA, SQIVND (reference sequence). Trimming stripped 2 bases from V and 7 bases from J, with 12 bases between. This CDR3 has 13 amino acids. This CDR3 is CASSISVATEQYF. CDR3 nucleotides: TGTGCCAGTAGTATAAGTGTGGCGACAGAGCAGTACTTC.

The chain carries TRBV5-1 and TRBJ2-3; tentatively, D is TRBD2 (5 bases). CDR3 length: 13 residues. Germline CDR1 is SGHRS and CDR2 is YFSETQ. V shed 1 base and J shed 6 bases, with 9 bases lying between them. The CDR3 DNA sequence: TGCGCCAGCAGCTTGATGGAGGTCGATACGCAGTATTTT. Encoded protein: CASSLMEVDTQYF.

For the CDR3, the DNA is TGTGCCAGCAGCCAAGGAACAGGGGCAAGCAATCAGCCCCAGCATTTT. It encodes CASSQGTGASNQPQHF. J is TRBJ1-5 and V is TRBV4-2; 7 bases are shared with TRBD1. V shed 1 base and J 1 base; nucleotides not matched to a gene: 4. Germline CDR1 LGHNA, CDR2 YNFKEQ. This CDR3 region has 16 residues.

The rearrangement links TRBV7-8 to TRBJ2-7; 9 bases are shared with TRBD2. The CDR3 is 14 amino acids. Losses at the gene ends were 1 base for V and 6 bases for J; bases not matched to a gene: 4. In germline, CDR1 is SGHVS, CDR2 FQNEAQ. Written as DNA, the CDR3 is TGTGCCAGCAGCTTAGTAGGACTAGCGTTCGAGCAGTACTTC. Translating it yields CASSLVGLAFEQYF. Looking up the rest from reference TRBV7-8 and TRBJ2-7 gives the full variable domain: GAGVSQSPRYKVAKRGQDVALRCDPISGHVSLFWYQQALGQGPEFLTYFQNEAQLDKSGLPSDRFFAERPEGSVSTLKIQRTQQEDSAVYLCASSLVGLAFEQYFGPGTRLTVT.

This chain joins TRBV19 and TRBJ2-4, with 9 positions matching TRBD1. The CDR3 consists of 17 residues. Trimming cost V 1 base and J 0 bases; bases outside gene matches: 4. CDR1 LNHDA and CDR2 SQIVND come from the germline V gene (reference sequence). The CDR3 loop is CASSIAGTGLAKNIQYF. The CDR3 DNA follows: TGTGCCAGTAGTATAGCCGGGACAGGGCTAGCCAAAAACATTCAGTACTTC.

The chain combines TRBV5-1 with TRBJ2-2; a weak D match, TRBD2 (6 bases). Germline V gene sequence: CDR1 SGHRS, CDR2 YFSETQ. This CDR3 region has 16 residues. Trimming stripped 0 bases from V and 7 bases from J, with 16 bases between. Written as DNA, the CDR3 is TGCGCCAGCAGCTTGGATAGTGGAGGGGTTAACGGGGAGCTGTTTTTT. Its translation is CASSLDSGGVNGELFF.

CDR3 amino acids: CASSGSGGNYGYTF. CDR3 coding DNA: TGCGCCAGCAGCGGATCGGGGGGTAACTATGGCTACACCTTC. J is TRBJ1-2 and V is TRBV5-1, with D perhaps TRBD1 (5 bases). Per germline, CDR1 SGHRS and CDR2 YFSETQ. The CDR3 length is 14 residues. V lost 4 bases, J lost 1 base, and 11 bases lay in between.

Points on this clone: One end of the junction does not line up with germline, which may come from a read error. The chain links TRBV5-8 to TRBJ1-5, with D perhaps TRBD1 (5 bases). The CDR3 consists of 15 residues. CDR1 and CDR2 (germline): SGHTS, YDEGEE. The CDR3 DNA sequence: TGTGCCAGCAGCTTAGGACACCCAACTAATCAGTCCCAGCATTTT. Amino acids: CASSLGHPTNQSQHF.

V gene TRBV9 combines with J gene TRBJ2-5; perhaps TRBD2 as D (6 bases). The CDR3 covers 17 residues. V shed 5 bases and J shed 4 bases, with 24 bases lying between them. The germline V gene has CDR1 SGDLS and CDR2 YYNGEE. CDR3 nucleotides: TGTGCCAGCAGAGGGACTCCCCGAATAGGCTTGGTAGAGACCCAGTACTTC. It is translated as CASRGTPRIGLVETQYF.

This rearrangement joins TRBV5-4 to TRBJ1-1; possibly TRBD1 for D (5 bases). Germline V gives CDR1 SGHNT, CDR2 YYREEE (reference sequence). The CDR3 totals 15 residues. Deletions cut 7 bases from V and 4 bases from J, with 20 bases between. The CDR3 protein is CASSWGVLGGTEAFF. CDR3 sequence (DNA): TGTGCCAGCTCGTGGGGGGTCCTAGGTGGCACTGAAGCTTTCTTT.

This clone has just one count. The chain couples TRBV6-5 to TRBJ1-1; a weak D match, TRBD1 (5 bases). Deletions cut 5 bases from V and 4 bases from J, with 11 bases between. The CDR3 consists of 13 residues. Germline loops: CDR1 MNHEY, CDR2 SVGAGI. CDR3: CASSPWGGTEAFF. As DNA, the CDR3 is TGTGCCAGCAGTCCGTGGGGGGGCACTGAAGCTTTCTTT.

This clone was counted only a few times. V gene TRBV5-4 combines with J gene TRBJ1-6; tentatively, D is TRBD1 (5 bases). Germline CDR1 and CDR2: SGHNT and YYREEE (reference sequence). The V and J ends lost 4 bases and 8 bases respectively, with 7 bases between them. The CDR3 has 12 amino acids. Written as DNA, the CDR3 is TGTGCCAGCAGCGGAGGGGATTCACCCCTCCACTTT. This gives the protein CASSGGDSPLHF.

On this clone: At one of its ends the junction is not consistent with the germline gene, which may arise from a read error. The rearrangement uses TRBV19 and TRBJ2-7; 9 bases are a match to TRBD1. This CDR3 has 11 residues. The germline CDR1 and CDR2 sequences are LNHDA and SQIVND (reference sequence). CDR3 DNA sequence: TGTGCCAGTAGTACCCGGGACAGGGATAGTTTC. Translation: CASSTRDRDSF.

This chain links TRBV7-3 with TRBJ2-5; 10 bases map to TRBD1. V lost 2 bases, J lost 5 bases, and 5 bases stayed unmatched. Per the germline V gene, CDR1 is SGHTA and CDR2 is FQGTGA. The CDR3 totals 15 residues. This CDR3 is CASSLGTGEAETQYF. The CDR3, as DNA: TGTGCCAGCAGCTTAGGGACAGGGGAAGCCGAGACCCAGTACTTC.

CDR3 nucleotides: TGTGCCAGCTCACGACAGGGACAGGGAGGAGAGACCCAGTACTTC. Its protein is CASSRQGQGGETQYF. The genes are TRBV18 and TRBJ2-5; 9 bases agree with TRBD1. In germline, CDR1 is KGHSH, CDR2 LQKENI. The CDR3 totals 15 residues. The ends lost 4 bases at V and 4 bases at J; junction bases unmatched: 7.

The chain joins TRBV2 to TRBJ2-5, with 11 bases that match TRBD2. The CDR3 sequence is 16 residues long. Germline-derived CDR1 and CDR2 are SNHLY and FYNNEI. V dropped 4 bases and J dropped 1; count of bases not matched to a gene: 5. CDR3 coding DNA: TGTGCCAGCAGTGGCCGGACTAGCGGGTCCCAAGAGACCCAGTACTTC. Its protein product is CASSGRTSGSQETQYF.